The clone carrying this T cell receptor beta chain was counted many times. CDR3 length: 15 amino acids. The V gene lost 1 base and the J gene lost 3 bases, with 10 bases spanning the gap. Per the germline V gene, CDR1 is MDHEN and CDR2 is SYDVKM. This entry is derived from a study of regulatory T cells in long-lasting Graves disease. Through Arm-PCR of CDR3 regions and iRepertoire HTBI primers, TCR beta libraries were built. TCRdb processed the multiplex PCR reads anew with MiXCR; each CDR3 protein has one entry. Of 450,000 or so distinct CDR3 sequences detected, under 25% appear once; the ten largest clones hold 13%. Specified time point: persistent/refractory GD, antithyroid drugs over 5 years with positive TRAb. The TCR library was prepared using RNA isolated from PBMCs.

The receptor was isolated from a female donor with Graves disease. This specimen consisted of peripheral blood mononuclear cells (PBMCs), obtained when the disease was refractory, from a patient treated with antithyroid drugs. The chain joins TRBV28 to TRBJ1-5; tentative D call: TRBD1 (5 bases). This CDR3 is CASSLSGQNNQPQHF. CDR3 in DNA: TGTGCCAGCAGTTTATCGGGGCAGAACAATCAGCCCCAGCATTTT.